This T cell receptor beta chain appears in the sequencing data of a study of cytomegalovirus exposure and HLA in healthy donors. Findings and limits, study-wide: Prior analysis indicated that the majority of TCR beta V segments exhibited productivity approximately 87% or approximately 30% of the time.

13 Jbeta primers and 60 Vbeta primers were used for the PCR. Here immunoSEQ multiplex PCR was the method, and the copy in TCRdb shows in-frame clones only, minus some. The sample table sets out around 200,000 clones. This CDR3 contains 15 residues. Trimming left V 6 bases short and J 4 bases short, with 20 bases between. The germline V gene has CDR1 SGHRS and CDR2 YFSETQ. With regard to this clone: Its antigen is undetermined.

Sequenced: PBMCs. The TCR sequence derives from a girl aged 2-15 years in good health and CMV-seropositive. This sequence joins TRBV5-1 and TRBJ2-7; D is perhaps TRBD2 (8 bases). CDR3 DNA: TGCGCCAGCAAAGGGGGCAGCGGGAGCGGGTACGAGCAGTACTTC. This sequence encodes CASKGGSGSGYEQYF.